These 5 T cell receptor beta chains were all obtained from the same sample, sequenced in a study of CD8 T cells in ankylosing spondylitis. TCRdb independently ran MiXCR on the 5' RACE reads; one entry per CDR3 protein. The table has approximately 340,000 distinct CDR3 sequences, around 15% seen once; the top ten hold 0.95% to 1.4%. The sample taken for sequencing was blood, either unsorted or a sorted T cell fraction (not recorded which). Receptor source: a male donor with ankylosing spondylitis or in good health (not recorded which).

The chain employs TRBV7-2 and TRBJ2-6; TRBD1 or TRBD2 may be the D gene (5 bases each). V lost 3 bases to trimming and J lost 2 bases, with 14 bases between them. This CDR3 region has 17 residues. The germline gives CDR1 SGHTA, CDR2 FQGNSA. The CDR3 loop is CASSLRGLGAGANVLTF. The DNA of the CDR3 is TGTGCCAGCAGCTTGAGGGGATTGGGTGCTGGGGCCAACGTCCTGACTTTC.

This clonotype was seen more than once but under ten times. V gene TRBV2 combines with J gene TRBJ2-7, with a weak D call TRBD2 (6 bases). Trimming took 6 bases from V and 2 from J, leaving 17 bases between them. The CDR3 extends over 15 amino acids. Per germline, CDR1 SNHLY and CDR2 FYNNEI. The CDR3 coding sequence is TGTGCCAGCAGCGAATTCGGGACTTGGACCTACGAGCAGTACTTC. Its protein is CASSEFGTWTYEQYF.

This clonotype was detected ten times or more. V is TRBV5-1 and J is TRBJ2-5; D perhaps matches TRBD1 (6 bases). This CDR3 has 12 amino acids. Germline values: CDR1 SGHRS, CDR2 YFSETQ. With 4 bases removed from V and 4 bases from J, the gap between germline ends came to 8 bases. CDR3 DNA sequence: TGCGCCAGCAGCCTCAGGGGAGAGACCCAGTACTTC. Its translation: CASSLRGETQYF. Together with reference TRBV5-1 and TRBJ2-5, the CDR3 gives the full variable domain: KAGVTQTPRYLIKTRGQQVTLSCSPISGHRSVSWYQQTPGQGLQFLFEYFSETQRNKGNFPGRFSGRQFSNSRSEMNVSTLELGDSALYLCASSLRGETQYFGPGTRLLVL.

The sample holds a few counts of this clonotype. This chain links TRBV7-8 with TRBJ2-5; the D is unclear. The CDR3 spans 13 residues. Per the germline V gene, CDR1 is SGHVS and CDR2 is FQNEAQ. The V gene lost 7 bases and the J gene lost 5 bases, with 14 bases spanning the gap. CDR3 region: CASNLRVRETQYF. In nucleotides, the CDR3 is TGTGCCAGCAATTTAAGAGTTCGGGAGACCCAGTACTTC.

The gene calls are TRBV12-3 or TRBV12-4 and TRBJ2-7; unclear D gene. Trimming removed 3 bases at V and 6 bases at J, with 12 bases between. The CDR3 runs 13 residues. The CDR3 bases are TGTGCCAGCAGTTTGTCGGGCGGTCTCGAGCAGTACTTC. Its protein is CASSLSGGLEQYF.